The entry that follows covers one T cell receptor beta chain sequence. Repertoires were generated with immunoSEQ multiplex PCR, while TCRdb's copy carries only in-frame clones and drops some. The data show 78,000 or so clones, about 88% seen once. Unmatched junction bases numbered 7, after V lost 4 bases and J lost 5 bases. The germline V gene has CDR1 SGHDN and CDR2 FVKESK. The CDR3 has 15 amino acids. These data come from a study of technical replicates of blood from four donors. The chain has TRBV14 and TRBJ2-7; TRBD2 aligns across 11 bases. The sequence was collected from a human donor in good health. What was sequenced was T cells isolated from PBMCs. CDR3 sequence reads: CASSLSGRGLHEQYF. The CDR3 DNA reads TGTGCCAGCAGCCTTAGCGGGAGGGGCCTCCACGAGCAGTACTTC.